This T cell receptor (beta chain) was recorded in a study of cytomegalovirus exposure and HLA in healthy donors. Whole-study findings and limits: In an earlier analysis, productive rearrangement rates for most beta V segments clustered near 87% or 30%. A missense DCLRE1C variant was associated with V- and J-gene trimming of TCR beta chains in a later analysis, and an independent cohort replicated the association.

PCR used 60 Vbeta primers and 13 Jbeta primers. This table comes from immunoSEQ multiplex PCR, and its TCRdb copy is limited to in-frame clones, with some not included. The table records approximately 140,000 clones, about 80% of them present only once. V lost 0 bases to trimming and J lost 6 bases; unmatched junction nucleotides: 8. CDR1 and CDR2 (germline): SGHNT, YENEEA. The CDR3 contains 18 residues. Details on this clone: Its antigen is not known.

Source material: PBMCs. The chain is built from TRBV11-3 and TRBJ2-2, with 12 bases identical to TRBD2. This clonotype was sampled from a woman between 40 and 50 years old in good health and CMV-seronegative. CDR3 coding DNA: TGTGCCAGCAGCTTAGAGATCATGGGACTAGCGGGCCCCGGGGAGCTGTTTTTT. Translating it yields CASSLEIMGLAGPGELFF.